The present TCR beta chain was sequenced within a study of control samples from healthy donors and cancer patients. Libraries were prepared by immunoSEQ multiplex PCR; TCRdb keeps only in-frame clonotypes and omits some of them. Among about 160,000 clones listed, 93% were seen once. The CDR3 runs 17 residues. Looked up from germline, CDR1 is SGHDT and CDR2 is YYEEEE. The ends lost 6 bases at V and 0 bases at J; junction bases unmatched: 13. This clone was detected only once. The TCR was taken from a woman aged 55-70 years in good health. V and J are TRBV5-6 and TRBJ1-2; 8 bases are a match to TRBD1. Sequencing was carried out using blood. Written as DNA, the CDR3 is TGTGCCAGCACCTCGTACCTGAACAGGGGGACTAACTATGGCTACACCTTC. Protein product: CASTSYLNRGTNYGYTF.